This T cell receptor beta chain appears in the sequencing data of a study of T cell responses to AZD1222 COVID-19 vaccine. About the research overall: Pooled samples include second doses given at about 4 or 12 weeks. The study's findings and limits: Repertoire sampling occurred only after the peak T cell response. Spike-specific TCR breadth and depth both grew after two AZD1222 doses.

Libraries were prepared by immunoSEQ multiplex PCR; TCRdb keeps only in-frame clonotypes and omits some of them. The table has roughly 110,000 clones, around 82% seen once; the top ten hold around 9.9%. This clone came up a few times. Its specificity is unknown. The CDR3 consists of 13 residues. Looked up from germline, CDR1 is MNHEY and CDR2 is SVGAGI. Trimming shortened V by 5 bases and J by 5 bases, and 10 bases separated the two germline ends. The source is an adult in good health. The chain links TRBV6-5 to TRBJ2-1, with D possibly being TRBD1 (6 bases). This specimen was peripheral blood, taken on day 0 of AZD1222 vaccination. The CDR3, as DNA: TGTGCCAGCAGTAAAAGGGGGAACAATGAGCAGTTCTTC. It is translated as CASSKRGNNEQFF.